This is a list of T cell receptor beta chains from one sample in a study of post-analysis software for immune sequencing data. TCRdb reanalysed the PCR reads using MiXCR and keeps one entry per CDR3 protein. Counted here are hundreds of thousands of distinct CDR3 sequences, roughly two fifths occurring once; the ten biggest clones make up more than 1.5%. Source material: blood. The receptors shown here come from a girl aged 10 to 17 with multiple sclerosis. The CDR3 runs from the conserved cysteine through the conserved F or W. The D gene is left open where the match is weak. Size tells how often a clone was seen (once, few, many) or the class of an expanded clone, and some rows leave it out.

. TRBJ2-1 few TRBV7-2 TGTGCCAGCAGCCCCCGTGCAGCGGACAATGAGCAGTTCTTC CASSPRAADNEQFF
TRBD1 TRBJ2-1 . TRBV14 TGTGCCAGCAGCCGACAGGGCCCCGGGACCCAGTTCTTC CASSRQGPGTQFF
TRBD1 TRBJ2-7 . TRBV6-5 TGTGCCAGCCTCTTCTCCGGGACAGGACCCTACGAGCAGTACTTC CASLFSGTGPYEQYF
. TRBJ2-3 . TRBV7-8 TGTGCCAGCAGCCGGGGAAGCACGCAGTATTTT CASSRGSTQYF
. TRBJ1-5 few TRBV12-3/TRBV12-4 TGTGCCAGCAGTTTAGCTCAGAATCAGCCCCAGCATTTT CASSLAQNQPQHF
. TRBJ1-1 . TRBV5-1 TGCGCCAGCAGCGGCGGATTCAACACTGAAGCTTTCTTT CASSGGFNTEAFF
. TRBJ2-1 . TRBV7-9 TGTGCCAGCAGCTTGCCGGGGGTGCGGAATGAGCAGTTCTTC CASSLPGVRNEQFF
TRBD1 TRBJ2-1 once TRBV6-1 TGTGCCAGCAGCCCCCCTGGGACAGGTCATTATGAGCAGTTCTTC CASSPPGTGHYEQFF
. TRBJ1-5 . TRBV6-6 TGTGCCAGCAGTTACGTAAACAAGGATCAGCCCCAGCATTTT CASSYVNKDQPQHF
. TRBJ2-5 . TRBV28 TGTGCCATTGGGCGTGGCACAGGGCAAGAGACCCAGTACTTC CAIGRGTGQETQYF
TRBD1 TRBJ2-4 few TRBV20-1 TGCAGTGCGAAGACAGGGCGTAAGGAAAACATTCAGTACTTC CSAKTGRKENIQYF
TRBD2 TRBJ2-3 . TRBV4-1 TGCGCCAGCAGCCTGGGACTAGCGGGGGGAGGAGATACGCAGTATTTT CASSLGLAGGGDTQYF
. TRBJ2-7 . TRBV12-3/TRBV12-4 TGTGCCAGCAGTCAGGTCTTACCTACCTACGAGCAGTACTTC CASSQVLPTYEQYF
TRBD2 TRBJ2-4 . TRBV4-1 TGCGCCAGCAGCCAAGGGACTAGCAGACACAAAAACATTCAGTACTTC CASSQGTSRHKNIQYF
. TRBJ2-1 few TRBV12-3/TRBV12-4 TGTGCCAGAAGGACTGGGGGTCCCAATGAGCAGTTCTTC CARRTGGPNEQFF
TRBD1 TRBJ1-1 . TRBV13 TGTGCCAGCAGCTTGGGCGGACAGGGCCAGAACACTGAAGCTTTCTTT CASSLGGQGQNTEAFF
. TRBJ1-1 . TRBV12-3/TRBV12-4 TGTGCCAGCAGCAACTCGTGGTTGACTGAAGCTTTCTTT CASSNSWLTEAFF
. TRBJ1-2 . TRBV12-3/TRBV12-4 TGTGCCAGCAGTGGAACAGAGTATGGCTACACCTTC CASSGTEYGYTF
. TRBJ1-2 . TRBV3-1 TGTGCCAGCAGCCAAGCTTCAGCAGGACAGTATGGCTACACCTTC CASSQASAGQYGYTF
. TRBJ2-3 . TRBV12-3/TRBV12-4 TGTGCCAGCAGACCGAACACAGATACGCAGTATTTT CASRPNTDTQYF
. TRBJ2-1 few TRBV6-5 TGTGCCAGCGGCCGGGACGCCAGCTCCTACAATGAGCAGTTCTTC CASGRDASSYNEQFF
. TRBJ1-2 . TRBV6-5 TGTGCCAGCAGCATCGACACCTCCTATGGCTACACCTTC CASSIDTSYGYTF
. TRBJ2-1 . TRBV12-3/TRBV12-4 TGTGCCAGCAGTTTAGTTAGCACTGAGCAGTTCTTC CASSLVSTEQFF
. TRBJ2-4 . TRBV7-2 TGTGCCAGCAGCTTAGGAGGAGCGGCCAAAAACATTCAGTACTTC CASSLGGAAKNIQYF
TRBD2 TRBJ2-5 . TRBV3-1 TGTGCCAGCAGCCACAAGATGAGAAGCGGGGGGGCATTAGAGACCCAGTACTTC CASSHKMRSGGALETQYF
TRBD1 TRBJ1-1 . TRBV9 TGTGCCAGCAGCGTAGTGGGGACAGAGAACACTGAAGCTTTCTTT CASSVVGTENTEAFF
. TRBJ2-7 . TRBV27 TGTGCCAGCAGTCCCCCCTTGGGATCCGACTCCTACGAGCAGTACTTC CASSPPLGSDSYEQYF
. TRBJ2-5 . TRBV6-6 TGTGCCAGCAGGGGAGATGGGACACCACAAGAGACCCAGTACTTC CASRGDGTPQETQYF
TRBD1 TRBJ2-3 . TRBV5-1 TGCGCCAGCAGCGTGGACAGGGGGCGAGATACGCAGTATTTT CASSVDRGRDTQYF
TRBD1 TRBJ1-2 . TRBV5-6 TGTGCCAGCAGCCCGGACAGGGGGCGCGTAGGCTACACCTTC CASSPDRGRVGYTF
. TRBJ2-5 few TRBV12-3/TRBV12-4 TGTGCCAGCAGTCCTGGGACCCGGGGGGCTAGGGAGACCCAGTACTTC CASSPGTRGARETQYF
. TRBJ1-5 . TRBV7-2 TGTGCCAGCAGCGCCCAGGGAAGGGTGGGGCAGCCCCAGCATTTT CASSAQGRVGQPQHF
TRBD1 TRBJ2-7 few TRBV5-1 TGCGCCAGCAGCTTAACCGGACAGGGAGGCTACGAGCAGTACTTC CASSLTGQGGYEQYF
. TRBJ1-2 few TRBV29-1 TGCAGCGTTGAGCTATCCCACGGAAACTATGGCTACACCTTC CSVELSHGNYGYTF
TRBD1 TRBJ2-3 . TRBV5-1 TGCGCCAGCAGCATCGGACAGGGGTTGAGGGGAGATGCGCAGTATTTT CASSIGQGLRGDAQYF
. TRBJ1-2 few TRBV5-1 TGCGCCAGCAGCGGGGACGTCGGGGGCTACACCTTC CASSGDVGGYTF
. TRBJ1-1 . TRBV7-2 TGTGCCAGCAGCTTAGCAGGGGGGGCAGGAACTGAAGCTTTCTTT CASSLAGGAGTEAFF
. TRBJ2-2 . TRBV5-1 TGCGCCAGCAGCTCCATACAGGGAACGAACACCGGGGAGCTGTTTTTT CASSSIQGTNTGELFF
. TRBJ2-1 . TRBV14 TGTGCCAGCAGCCAAGGAGACAGAGCCTACAATGAGCAGTTCTTC CASSQGDRAYNEQFF
TRBD1 TRBJ1-1 . TRBV6-5 TGTGCCAGCAGCCCCGGGACAGGGATGAACACTGAAGCTTTCTTT CASSPGTGMNTEAFF
TRBD1 TRBJ2-3 . TRBV27 TGTGCCAGCAGCCTACAGGGACAGGAGGGATCGGATACGCAGTATTTT CASSLQGQEGSDTQYF
. TRBJ1-2 . TRBV20-1 TGCAGTGCCGGACGGGGGTATGGCTACACCTTC CSAGRGYGYTF
TRBD1 TRBJ2-7 . TRBV12-3/TRBV12-4 TGTGCCAGCAGGGATGGGACAGGGTTATCCTACGAGCAGTACTTC CASRDGTGLSYEQYF
. TRBJ2-7 . TRBV6-5 TGTGCCAGCAGTCATTCCCGGGAGCAGTACTTC CASSHSREQYF
. TRBJ2-5 . TRBV20-1 TGCAGTGCGCACGAGATGGGGGGGGCGGAAGAGACCCAGTACTTC CSAHEMGGAEETQYF
. TRBJ2-7 . TRBV5-1 TGCGCCAGCAATCCTAAGCCGCCTTCGTTTCTAGGGGCGTACGAGCAGTACTTC CASNPKPPSFLGAYEQYF